The rows below give T cell receptor beta chains drawn from one sample of a study of blood T cell repertoires in COVID-19. This table comes from immunoSEQ multiplex PCR, and its TCRdb copy is limited to in-frame clones, with some not included. The sample holds some 170,000 clones, roughly 85% seen once. Sequenced: PBMCs or T cells enriched from blood (not recorded which). All receptors derive from a middle-aged man who had recovered from COVID-19. Both conserved end residues are part of each CDR3. The D gene is left open where the match is weak. Part of the rows lack a size; the others show once, few, many or a class for expanded clones.

D gene: TRBD1; J gene: TRBJ2-1; V gene: TRBV14; clone size: once; CDR3 protein: CASSRTGRNEQFF; CDR3 DNA: TGTGCCAGCAGCCGGACAGGTCGTAATGAGCAGTTCTTC
D gene: NA; J gene: TRBJ1-1; V gene: TRBV5-1; clone size: once; CDR3 protein: CASSHLSGNTEAFF; CDR3 DNA: TGCGCCAGCAGCCACCTCTCGGGGAACACTGAAGCTTTCTTT
D gene: TRBD1; J gene: TRBJ1-5; V gene: TRBV6-5; clone size: NA; CDR3 protein: CASSYTGTGTNQPQHF; CDR3 DNA: TGTGCCAGCAGTTACACCGGGACAGGGACTAATCAGCCCCAGCATTTT
D gene: TRBD1; J gene: TRBJ1-5; V gene: TRBV2; clone size: NA; CDR3 protein: CASSDHSGTGGNQPQHF; CDR3 DNA: TGTGCCAGCAGTGACCACTCCGGGACAGGGGGCAATCAGCCCCAGCATTTT
D gene: NA; J gene: TRBJ2-7; V gene: TRBV27; clone size: NA; CDR3 protein: CASSSGTVGEQYF; CDR3 DNA: TGTGCCAGCAGTTCCGGGACTGTGGGGGAGCAGTACTTC
D gene: NA; J gene: TRBJ1-5; V gene: TRBV19; clone size: NA; CDR3 protein: CASSIVQGAGPQHF; CDR3 DNA: TGTGCCAGTAGTATTGTGCAGGGTGCCGGTCCCCAGCATTTT
D gene: TRBD1; J gene: TRBJ2-6; V gene: TRBV5-8; clone size: NA; CDR3 protein: CASSFNRGDSGANVLTF; CDR3 DNA: TGTGCCAGCAGCTTTAACAGGGGCGACTCTGGGGCCAACGTCCTGACTTTC
D gene: TRBD1; J gene: TRBJ1-5; V gene: TRBV18; clone size: NA; CDR3 protein: CASSGTGRARNQPQHF; CDR3 DNA: TGTGCCAGCTCAGGGACAGGCAGAGCCCGCAATCAGCCCCAGCATTTT
D gene: NA; J gene: TRBJ2-2; V gene: TRBV11-2; clone size: NA; CDR3 protein: CASQGSTGELFF; CDR3 DNA: TGTGCCAGCCAGGGGTCCACCGGGGAGCTGTTTTTT
D gene: TRBD1; J gene: TRBJ2-5; V gene: TRBV6-1; clone size: few; CDR3 protein: CASSERGQTLSGQTQYF; CDR3 DNA: TGTGCCAGCAGTGAGAGGGGACAGACACTTTCAGGGCAGACCCAGTACTTC
D gene: TRBD1; J gene: TRBJ2-1; V gene: TRBV25-1; clone size: once; CDR3 protein: CASSHTGGGEQFF; CDR3 DNA: TGTGCCAGCAGTCATACAGGGGGCGGTGAGCAGTTCTTC
D gene: TRBD2; J gene: TRBJ2-7; V gene: TRBV15; clone size: NA; CDR3 protein: CATSRDRGVYEQYF; CDR3 DNA: TGTGCCACCAGCAGAGACCGGGGGGTCTACGAGCAGTACTTC
D gene: TRBD2; J gene: TRBJ2-1; V gene: TRBV5-1; clone size: NA; CDR3 protein: CASSSPGGVAHNEQFF; CDR3 DNA: TGCGCCAGCAGCTCTCCGGGGGGAGTTGCCCACAATGAGCAGTTCTTC
D gene: NA; J gene: TRBJ1-2; V gene: TRBV5-1; clone size: once; CDR3 protein: CASSLKAGISGYTF; CDR3 DNA: TGCGCCAGCAGCTTAAAGGCAGGGATTAGTGGCTACACCTTC
D gene: NA; J gene: TRBJ1-5; V gene: TRBV2; clone size: few; CDR3 protein: CASNRGNQPQHF; CDR3 DNA: TGTGCCAGCAACAGGGGCAATCAGCCCCAGCATTTT
D gene: TRBD1; J gene: TRBJ1-2; V gene: TRBV5-1; clone size: many; CDR3 protein: CASSLEGDRPNYGYTF; CDR3 DNA: TGCGCCAGCAGCTTGGAAGGGGACAGGCCAAACTATGGCTACACCTTC
D gene: NA; J gene: TRBJ2-5; V gene: TRBV25-1; clone size: NA; CDR3 protein: CASSTLRGQGGQETQYF; CDR3 DNA: TGTGCCAGCAGTACCTTGCGGGGGCAGGGCGGGCAAGAGACCCAGTACTTC
D gene: TRBD1; J gene: TRBJ1-6; V gene: TRBV10-3; clone size: NA; CDR3 protein: CAISERTGSSPLHF; CDR3 DNA: TGTGCCATCAGTGAAAGGACAGGGAGTTCACCCCTCCACTTT
D gene: NA; J gene: TRBJ1-4; V gene: TRBV6-5; clone size: NA; CDR3 protein: CASTQGYEKLFF; CDR3 DNA: TGTGCCAGCACTCAGGGGTATGAAAAACTGTTTTTT
D gene: TRBD1; J gene: TRBJ1-1; V gene: TRBV6-5; clone size: NA; CDR3 protein: CASILGGVNTEAFF; CDR3 DNA: TGTGCCAGCATTTTAGGGGGCGTGAACACTGAAGCTTTCTTT
D gene: NA; J gene: TRBJ2-7; V gene: TRBV5-8; clone size: few; CDR3 protein: CASSFPAGAREQYF; CDR3 DNA: TGTGCCAGCAGCTTCCCGGCGGGGGCAAGGGAGCAGTACTTC
D gene: TRBD2; J gene: TRBJ2-1; V gene: TRBV9; clone size: few; CDR3 protein: CASSPLRGAYNEQFF; CDR3 DNA: TGTGCCAGCAGCCCACTCCGGGGGGCCTACAATGAGCAGTTCTTC
D gene: NA; J gene: TRBJ1-5; V gene: TRBV28; clone size: NA; CDR3 protein: CASSLGGGHQPQHF; CDR3 DNA: TGTGCCAGCAGTCTCGGGGGGGGGCATCAGCCCCAGCATTTT
D gene: NA; J gene: TRBJ1-4; V gene: TRBV9; clone size: NA; CDR3 protein: CASSAKGKANEKLFF; CDR3 DNA: TGTGCCAGCAGCGCAAAGGGGAAAGCTAACGAAAAACTGTTTTTT
D gene: NA; J gene: TRBJ2-4; V gene: TRBV30; clone size: NA; CDR3 protein: CAWRPTTRNRNIQYF; CDR3 DNA: TGTGCCTGGAGACCTACGACTAGGAATAGAAACATTCAGTACTTC
D gene: NA; J gene: TRBJ1-2; V gene: TRBV9; clone size: NA; CDR3 protein: CASSVAPSQTYGYTF; CDR3 DNA: TGTGCCAGCAGCGTAGCCCCGTCACAGACCTATGGCTACACCTTC
D gene: TRBD1; J gene: TRBJ1-2; V gene: TRBV29-1; clone size: few; CDR3 protein: CSVGQAGGYTF; CDR3 DNA: TGCAGCGTGGGACAGGCGGGTGGCTACACCTTC
D gene: NA; J gene: TRBJ1-2; V gene: TRBV12-5; clone size: NA; CDR3 protein: CASGLPQTSSTF; CDR3 DNA: TGTGCTAGTGGTTTGCCCCAGACTAGTTCCACCTTC
D gene: NA; J gene: TRBJ2-7; V gene: TRBV9; clone size: few; CDR3 protein: CASSVGGSGNYEQYF; CDR3 DNA: TGTGCCAGCAGCGTAGGTGGTAGCGGAAACTACGAGCAGTACTTC
D gene: TRBD1; J gene: TRBJ1-1; V gene: TRBV27; clone size: few; CDR3 protein: CASSFDRDTEAFF; CDR3 DNA: TGTGCCAGCAGTTTCGACAGGGACACTGAAGCTTTCTTT
D gene: NA; J gene: TRBJ2-7; V gene: TRBV11-2; clone size: NA; CDR3 protein: CASSSAGQSYEQYF; CDR3 DNA: TGTGCCAGCAGCTCGGCGGGTCAATCCTACGAGCAGTACTTC